This T cell receptor beta chain was identified in a study of blood T cell repertoires in COVID-19 (TCRdb year 2020). Regarding the research as a whole: Samples from collaborators originated in the United States, Italy and Spain and spanned both the acute and convalescent phases of COVID-19. The prospective study material was composed of cDNA or gDNA derived from T cells, B-cell-depleted T cells, or PBMCs. Nearly every sample came with metadata listing a de-identified subject ID, COVID-19 status, age in years and sex. Subjects who had been exposed to COVID-19, were actively infected with it, or had recovered from it provided the deeply sampled blood TCRbeta repertoires that made up the dataset. A freely available public database, intended as a resource for researchers studying the immune response to SARS-CoV-2, is where the repertoires were released. The samples were drawn from two sources: the first 160 participants of the ongoing ImmuneRACE study, and 1,000 to 1,500 subjects contributed by 6 global collaborators. HLA class I and class II types, where available, came from metadata supplied by the sample provider rather than from assay-based typing.

The immunoSEQ Assay, a bias-controlled multiplex PCR, was used to amplify TCRbeta CDR3 regions from genomic DNA. The paper's processing steps were these. Nucleated cell counts per sample were estimated from amplification of reference gene primers within the assay. To quantify the absolute abundance of each unique TCRbeta CDR3 rearrangement, sequence reads were collapsed and filtered. For each sample, productive Simpson clonality was calculated by taking the square root of Simpson's diversity index across productive rearrangements. Not all clones reach the TCRdb copy of this immuneACCESS table, which keeps in-frame sequences only. Checked studies attribute under half of the gap to unresolved V genes and leave the rest unexplained. V and J calls and clone size come straight from that table; D and trimming were deduced from the DNA. The sample data list about 170,000 clones, and 80% to 85% of these were observed just once. The top ten clonotypes cover about 2.7% of the sample.

Each collaborating institution followed its own protocols to collect whole blood in K2EDTA tubes. For TCRbeta analysis, collaborator samples were shipped as frozen whole blood, as isolated PBMCs, or as DNA extracted from either sample type. As to this clone: What this receptor recognizes is not known. No base quality values were provided; no much bigger clone lies one nucleotide off.

Taken from cysteine to phenylalanine, the CDR3 has 15 residues. Just CDR3 DNA is preserved here, 45 bases in frame from base 1. CDR1 and CDR2, looked up from the germline V gene (reference sequence), are LNHDA and SQIVND. Compared with germline, V lacks 1 base and J lacks 9 bases; bases without a gene match: 7. General findings and caveats noted by the study authors: The quantity of clinical and demographic metadata differed by source and by participant and was supplied without curation.

The sample consisted of peripheral blood. This sequence uses TRBV19 and TRBJ2-1; 9 of the junction bases match TRBD1. The source is a human donor with acute or convalescent COVID-19. The donor label of this sample is uncertain. Here is the DNA: TGTGCCAGTAGTATAGGGACAGGGGCTAAAGGTGAGCAGTTCTTC. Its translation reads: CASSIGTGAKGEQFF.